This T cell receptor beta chain is drawn from a study of shared clonotypes between healthy human individuals. TCRdb's copy holds only in-frame clones and misses some; the assay was immunoSEQ multiplex PCR. The table lists 450,000 to 500,000 clones, around 73% of them singletons, with 12% in the top ten. CDR3 size: 15 residues. Per germline, CDR1 WNHNN and CDR2 SYGVQD (reference sequence). V lost 5 bases to trimming and J lost 2 bases; unmatched junction nucleotides: 6. Notes on this clone: The identical CDR3 is also encoded by other nucleotide sequences in the sample.

The receptor's source is a woman aged 35 to 49 in good health. Some clones in this sample may be carry-over from other donors' samples. Input material: PBMCs. The rearrangement links TRBV10-1 to TRBJ2-3; 8 bases map to TRBD2. The CDR3 DNA sequence: TGCGCCAGCAGTTTTGGACTAGCCGACACAGATACGCAGTATTTT. Residues: CASSFGLADTDTQYF.